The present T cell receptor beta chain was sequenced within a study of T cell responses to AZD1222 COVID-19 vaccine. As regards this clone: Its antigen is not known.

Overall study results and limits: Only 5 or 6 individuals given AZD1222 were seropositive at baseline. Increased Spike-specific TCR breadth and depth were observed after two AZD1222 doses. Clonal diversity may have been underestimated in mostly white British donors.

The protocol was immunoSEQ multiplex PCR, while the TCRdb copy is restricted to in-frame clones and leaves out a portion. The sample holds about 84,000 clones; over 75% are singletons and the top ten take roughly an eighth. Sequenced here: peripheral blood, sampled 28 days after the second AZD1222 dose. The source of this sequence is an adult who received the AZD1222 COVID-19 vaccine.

As DNA, the CDR3 is TGCGCCAGCAGCTTCGTACCGGGACTCTCCTACAATGAGCAGTTCTTC. The encoded protein is CASSFVPGLSYNEQFF. The gene calls are TRBV5-1 and TRBJ2-1; a weak D match, TRBD2 (6 bases). V was shortened by 2 bases and J by 0 bases, with 12 bases between the two germline ends. This CDR3 region has 16 residues. Per germline, CDR1 SGHRS and CDR2 YFSETQ.